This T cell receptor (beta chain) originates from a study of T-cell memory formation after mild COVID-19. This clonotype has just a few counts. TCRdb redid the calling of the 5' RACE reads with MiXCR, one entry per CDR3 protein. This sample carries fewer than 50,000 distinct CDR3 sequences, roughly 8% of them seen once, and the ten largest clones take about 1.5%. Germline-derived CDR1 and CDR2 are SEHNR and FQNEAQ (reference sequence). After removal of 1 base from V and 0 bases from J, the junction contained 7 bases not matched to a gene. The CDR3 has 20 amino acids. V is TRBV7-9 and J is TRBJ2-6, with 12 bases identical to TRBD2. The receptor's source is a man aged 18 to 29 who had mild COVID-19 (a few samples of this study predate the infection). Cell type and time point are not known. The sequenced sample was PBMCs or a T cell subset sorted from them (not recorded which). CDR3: CASSLVRTSGAYSGANVLTF. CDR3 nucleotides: TGTGCCAGCAGCTTAGTAAGGACTAGCGGGGCTTACTCTGGGGCCAACGTCCTGACTTTC.